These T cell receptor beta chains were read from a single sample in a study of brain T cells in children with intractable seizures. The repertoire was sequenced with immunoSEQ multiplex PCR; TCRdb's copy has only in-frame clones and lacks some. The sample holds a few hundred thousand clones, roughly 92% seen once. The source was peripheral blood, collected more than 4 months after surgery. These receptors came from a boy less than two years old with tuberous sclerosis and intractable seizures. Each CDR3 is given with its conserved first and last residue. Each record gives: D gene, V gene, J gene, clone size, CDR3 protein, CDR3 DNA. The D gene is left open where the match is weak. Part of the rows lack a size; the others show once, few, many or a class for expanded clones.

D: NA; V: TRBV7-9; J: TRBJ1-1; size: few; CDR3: CASSPPLNRREAFF; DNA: TGTGCCAGCAGCCCACCCCTTAACAGGCGTGAAGCTTTCTTT
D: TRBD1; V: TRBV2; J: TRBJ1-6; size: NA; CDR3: CASSRDSPMSYNSPLHF; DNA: TGTGCCAGCAGCCGGGACAGCCCAATGTCGTATAATTCACCCCTCCACTTT
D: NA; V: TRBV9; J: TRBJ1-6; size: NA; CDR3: CASSGGISAALNSPLHF; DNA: TGTGCCAGCAGCGGGGGTATATCTGCCGCCCTAAATTCACCCCTCCACTTT
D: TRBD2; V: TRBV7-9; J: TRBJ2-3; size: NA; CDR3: CASSPSIRLAGVSTDTQYF; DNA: TGTGCCAGCAGCCCGTCGATCAGACTAGCGGGGGTGAGCACAGATACGCAGTATTTT
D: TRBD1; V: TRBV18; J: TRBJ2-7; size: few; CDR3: CASSPRSVTGAAGSSYEQYF; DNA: TGTGCCAGCTCACCACGGTCTGTGACAGGGGCCGCAGGGAGCTCCTACGAGCAGTACTTC
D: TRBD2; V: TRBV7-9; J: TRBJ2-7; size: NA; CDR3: CASSLEGASGSYEQYF; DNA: TGTGCCAGCAGCTTAGAAGGGGCTAGCGGGTCGTACGAGCAGTACTTC
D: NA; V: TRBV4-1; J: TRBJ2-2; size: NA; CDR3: CASSPPMGAGTGELFF; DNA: TGCGCCAGCAGCCCACCCATGGGAGCGGGCACCGGGGAGCTGTTTTTT
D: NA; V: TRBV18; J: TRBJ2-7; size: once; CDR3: CASSPGDEQYF; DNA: TGTGCCAGCTCACCAGGGGACGAGCAGTACTTC
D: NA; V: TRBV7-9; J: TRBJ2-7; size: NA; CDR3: CASSLGDGAYEQYF; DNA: TGTGCCAGCAGCTTAGGGGACGGAGCCTACGAGCAGTACTTC
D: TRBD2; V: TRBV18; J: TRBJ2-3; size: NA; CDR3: CASSPTSGGALADTQYF; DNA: TGTGCCAGCTCACCTACTAGCGGGGGGGCCTTGGCAGATACGCAGTATTTT
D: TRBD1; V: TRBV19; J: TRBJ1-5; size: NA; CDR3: CASSLTGEGSNQPQHF; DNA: TGTGCCAGTAGTTTAACAGGGGAAGGCTCTAATCAGCCCCAGCATTTT
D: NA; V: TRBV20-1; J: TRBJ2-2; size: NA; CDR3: CSTPGAGELFF; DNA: TGCAGTACTCCGGGGGCCGGGGAGCTGTTTTTT
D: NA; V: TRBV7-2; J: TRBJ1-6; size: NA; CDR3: CASSLVQGSSYNSPLHF; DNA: TGTGCCAGCAGCTTAGTGCAGGGGAGCTCCTATAATTCACCCCTCCACTTT
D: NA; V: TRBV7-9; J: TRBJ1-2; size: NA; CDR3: CASRPLLYGYTF; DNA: TGTGCCAGCAGACCTCTACTCTATGGCTACACCTTC
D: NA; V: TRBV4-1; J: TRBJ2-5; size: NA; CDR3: CASSGGAGETQYF; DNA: TGCGCCAGCAGCGGGGGGGCAGGAGAGACCCAGTACTTC
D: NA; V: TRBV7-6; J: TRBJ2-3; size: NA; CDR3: CASSLAIDGASTDTQYF; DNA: TGTGCCAGCAGCTTAGCAATTGACGGGGCAAGCACAGATACGCAGTATTTT
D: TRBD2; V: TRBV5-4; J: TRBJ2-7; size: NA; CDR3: CASSLTSGRLYEQYF; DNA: TGTGCCAGCAGCCTTACTAGCGGGAGGTTATACGAGCAGTACTTC
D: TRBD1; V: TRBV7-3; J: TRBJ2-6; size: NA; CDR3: CASSLNSGQGATGANVLTF; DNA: TGTGCCAGCAGCCTAAACTCGGGACAGGGGGCAACTGGGGCCAACGTCCTGACTTTC
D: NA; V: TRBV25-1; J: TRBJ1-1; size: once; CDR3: CASSDGLWAFF; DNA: TGTGCCAGCAGTGACGGTCTCTGGGCTTTCTTT
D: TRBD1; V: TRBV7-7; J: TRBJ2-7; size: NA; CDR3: CASSVDRVHEQYF; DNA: TGTGCTAGCAGCGTGGACAGGGTCCACGAGCAGTACTTC
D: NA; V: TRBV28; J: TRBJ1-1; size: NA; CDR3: CAINTPLTGHGTEAFF; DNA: TGTGCCATCAATACCCCTCTGACAGGCCACGGGACTGAAGCTTTCTTT
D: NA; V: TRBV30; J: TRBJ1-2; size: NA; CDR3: CAWSVGRDNRYTF; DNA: TGTGCCTGGAGTGTAGGCCGCGACAACCGCTACACCTTC
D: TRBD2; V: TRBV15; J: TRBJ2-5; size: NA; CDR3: CATSRGLAGGPETQYF; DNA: TGTGCCACCAGCAGAGGACTAGCGGGAGGGCCAGAGACCCAGTACTTC
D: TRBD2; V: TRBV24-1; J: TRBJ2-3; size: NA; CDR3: CATSAGGGTDTQYF; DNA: TGTGCCACCAGTGCGGGAGGTGGCACAGATACGCAGTATTTT
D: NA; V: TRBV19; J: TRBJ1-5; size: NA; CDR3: CASSIRGDGNQPQHF; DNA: TGTGCCAGTAGTATTCGGGGGGATGGCAATCAGCCCCAGCATTTT
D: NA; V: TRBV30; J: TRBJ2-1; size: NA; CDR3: CAWSVKSAEQFF; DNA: TGTGCCTGGAGTGTAAAGAGCGCTGAGCAGTTCTTC
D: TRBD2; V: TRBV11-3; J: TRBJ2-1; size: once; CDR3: CASSFGTSGQYEQFF; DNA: TGTGCCAGCAGCTTTGGGACTAGCGGGCAGTATGAGCAGTTCTTC
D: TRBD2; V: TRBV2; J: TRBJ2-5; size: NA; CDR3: CASSDMASGGQETQYF; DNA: TGTGCCAGCAGTGACATGGCTAGCGGGGGGCAAGAGACCCAGTACTTC
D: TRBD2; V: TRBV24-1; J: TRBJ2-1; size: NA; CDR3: CATSDYPGGPQFF; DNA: TGTGCCACCAGTGATTATCCGGGGGGGCCCCAGTTCTTC
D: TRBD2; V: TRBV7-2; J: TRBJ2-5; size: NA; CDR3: CASSLEGLDEETQYF; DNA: TGTGCCAGCAGCTTAGAAGGACTAGACGAAGAGACCCAGTACTTC
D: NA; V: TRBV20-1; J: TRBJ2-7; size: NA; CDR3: CSARTSYEQYF; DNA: TGCAGTGCTAGAACAAGTTACGAGCAGTACTTC
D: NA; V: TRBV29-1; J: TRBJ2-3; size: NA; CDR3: CSAGGGDTQYF; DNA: TGCAGCGCCGGAGGGGGGGATACGCAGTATTTT
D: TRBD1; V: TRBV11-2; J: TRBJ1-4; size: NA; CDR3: CASSLSTGASLNEKLFF; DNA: TGTGCCAGCAGCTTATCGACAGGGGCGTCCTTAAATGAAAAACTGTTTTTT
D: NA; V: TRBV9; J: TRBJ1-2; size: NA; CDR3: CASSAVVRPQNGYTF; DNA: TGTGCCAGCAGCGCCGTCGTCCGTCCGCAAAATGGCTACACCTTC
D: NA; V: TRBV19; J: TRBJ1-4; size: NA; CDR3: CASSIYAQIVATNEKLFF; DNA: TGTGCCAGTAGTATTTATGCTCAGATCGTCGCAACTAATGAAAAACTGTTTTTT
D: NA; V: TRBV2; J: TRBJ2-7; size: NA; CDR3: CASSKTVITATYEQYF; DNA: TGTGCCAGCAGTAAAACAGTGATAACAGCTACCTACGAGCAGTACTTC